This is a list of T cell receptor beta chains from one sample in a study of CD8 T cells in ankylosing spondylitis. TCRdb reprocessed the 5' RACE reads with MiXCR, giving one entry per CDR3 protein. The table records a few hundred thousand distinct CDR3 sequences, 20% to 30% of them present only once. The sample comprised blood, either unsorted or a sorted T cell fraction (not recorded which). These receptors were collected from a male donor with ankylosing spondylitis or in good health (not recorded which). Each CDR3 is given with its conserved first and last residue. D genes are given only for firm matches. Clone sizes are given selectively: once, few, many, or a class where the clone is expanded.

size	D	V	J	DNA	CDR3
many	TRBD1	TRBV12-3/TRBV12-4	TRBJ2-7	TGTGCCAGCAGTTCCGGAGGGACAGGGGGCAGGGGCGAGCAGTACTTC	CASSSGGTGGRGEQYF
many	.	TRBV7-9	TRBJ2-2	TGTGCCAGCAGCTTGGACAACACCGGGGAGCTGTTTTTT	CASSLDNTGELFF
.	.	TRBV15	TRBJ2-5	TGTGCCACCAGCAGAGAACGGGACATAAAGAGGACCCAGTACTTC	CATSRERDIKRTQYF
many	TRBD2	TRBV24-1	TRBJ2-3	TGTGCCACCAGTGATTTGCTAGCGGGTGCAGGAGATACGCAGTATTTT	CATSDLLAGAGDTQYF
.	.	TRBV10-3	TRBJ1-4	TGTGCCATCAGTGAGGAGGGACTTAGGGAAAAACTGTTTTTT	CAISEEGLREKLFF
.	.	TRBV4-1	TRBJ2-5	TGCGCCAGCAGCATGCGTAAAAATACCCAAGAGACCCAGTACTTC	CASSMRKNTQETQYF
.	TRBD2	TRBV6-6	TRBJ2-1	TGTGCCAGCAGACAGACTAGCGGGGGGAACAATGAGCAGTTCTTC	CASRQTSGGNNEQFF
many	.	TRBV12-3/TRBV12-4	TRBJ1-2	TGTGCCAGCAGTTTAAGGGGTGGCTACACCTTC	CASSLRGGYTF
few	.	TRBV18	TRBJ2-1	TGTGCCAGCTCACCATTACAGGAGTCCTACAATGAGCAGTTCTTC	CASSPLQESYNEQFF
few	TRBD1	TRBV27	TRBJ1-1	TGTGCCAGCAGTACCAGGGGGCGGGCTGAAGCTTTCTTT	CASSTRGRAEAFF
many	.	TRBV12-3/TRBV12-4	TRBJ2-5	TGTGCCAGCAGTTTACCGGAAAACCAAGAGACCCAGTACTTC	CASSLPENQETQYF
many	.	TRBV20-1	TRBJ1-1	TGCAGTGCACCGCCCCGGCCCCGAAACACTGAAGCTTTCTTT	CSAPPRPRNTEAFF
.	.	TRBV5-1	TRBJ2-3	TGCGCCAGCAGCCTCGGACTCAGGGGGGGTGGCACAGATACGCAGTATTTT	CASSLGLRGGGTDTQYF
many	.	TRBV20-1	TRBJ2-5	TGCAGTGCTAGAGATGGCGGGGTACAAGAGACCCAGTACTTC	CSARDGGVQETQYF
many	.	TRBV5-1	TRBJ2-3	TGCGCCAGCAGCTTGGATGGGTATCAAGGAGATACGCAGTATTTT	CASSLDGYQGDTQYF
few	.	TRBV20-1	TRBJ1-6	TGCAGTGCTAGAGATCCGTCAGGGTCTCTTAATTCACCCCTCCACTTT	CSARDPSGSLNSPLHF
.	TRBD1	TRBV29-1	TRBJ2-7	TGCAGCGTGATTGACAGGGGCTACGAGCAGTACTTC	CSVIDRGYEQYF
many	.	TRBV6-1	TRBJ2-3	TGTGCCAGTCTCCCCCCCCGGGTAGACTTCGGCACAGATACGCAGTATTTT	CASLPPRVDFGTDTQYF
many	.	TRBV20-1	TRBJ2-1	TGCAGTGCAGGTCGCTACAATGAGCAGTTCTTC	CSAGRYNEQFF
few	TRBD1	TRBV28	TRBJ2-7	TGTGCCAGCAGCCTCCTGGGACAGGCCTACGAGCAGTACTTC	CASSLLGQAYEQYF
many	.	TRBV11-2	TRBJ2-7	TGTGCCAGCAGCTTAGATGGAGGGTTTGAGCAGTACTTC	CASSLDGGFEQYF
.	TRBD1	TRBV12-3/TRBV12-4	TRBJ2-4	TGTGCCAGCAGAAAACCAGGGGGCGCGGCCAAAAACATTCAGTACTTC	CASRKPGGAAKNIQYF
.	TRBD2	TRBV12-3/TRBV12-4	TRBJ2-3	TGTGCCAGCAGTTTACCCCAGGGACTAGCCAGCACAGATACGCAGTATTTT	CASSLPQGLASTDTQYF
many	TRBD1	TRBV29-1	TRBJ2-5	TGCAGCGTTGATTTCGACAGGGCTGGAGAGACCCAGTACTTC	CSVDFDRAGETQYF
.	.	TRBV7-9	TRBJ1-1	TGTGCCAGCAGCCCCTCCCCGACAGCGCCCACTGAAGCTTTCTTT	CASSPSPTAPTEAFF
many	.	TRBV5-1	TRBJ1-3	TGCGCCAGCACCCGCGACGGGGGAAACACCATATATTTT	CASTRDGGNTIYF
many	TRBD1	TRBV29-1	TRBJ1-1	TGCAGCGGCACGGACAGGGAGACTGAAGCTTTCTTT	CSGTDRETEAFF
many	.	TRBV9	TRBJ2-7	TGTGCCAGCAGCTTTCGGGAGAAAAAAACCTACGAGCAGTACTTC	CASSFREKKTYEQYF
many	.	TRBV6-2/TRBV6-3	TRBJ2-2	TGTGCCAGCAGCCTCCAGGGTACCGGGGAGCTGTTTTTT	CASSLQGTGELFF
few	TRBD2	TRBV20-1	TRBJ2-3	TGCAGTGCCCCGAGACTAGCGGGGGGTTCTCATACGCAGTATTTT	CSAPRLAGGSHTQYF
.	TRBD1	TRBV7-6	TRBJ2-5	TGTGCCAGCAGCTCCAGGCGGCAGACAGGGAAAGAGACCCAGTACTTC	CASSSRRQTGKETQYF
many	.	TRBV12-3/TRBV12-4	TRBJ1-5	TGTGCCAGCAGCCCCGGGCTGAGCAGGGGAATTCAGCCCCAGCATTTT	CASSPGLSRGIQPQHF